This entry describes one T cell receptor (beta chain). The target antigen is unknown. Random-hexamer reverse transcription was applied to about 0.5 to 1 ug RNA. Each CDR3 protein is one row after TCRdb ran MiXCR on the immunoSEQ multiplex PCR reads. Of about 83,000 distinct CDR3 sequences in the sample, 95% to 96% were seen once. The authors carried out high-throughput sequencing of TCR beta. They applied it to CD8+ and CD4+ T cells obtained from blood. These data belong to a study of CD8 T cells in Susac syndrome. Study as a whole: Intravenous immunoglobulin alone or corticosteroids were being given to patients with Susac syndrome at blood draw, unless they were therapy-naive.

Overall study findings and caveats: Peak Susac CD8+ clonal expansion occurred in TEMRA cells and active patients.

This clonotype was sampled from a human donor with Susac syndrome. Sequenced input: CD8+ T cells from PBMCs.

The CDR3 here is CASSLYRSLWYF. The CDR3 nucleotides are TGCGCCAGCAGCTTGTACCGGTCTCTCTGGTACTTC. This chain links TRBV5-1 with TRBJ2-7; no definite D call. The CDR3 consists of 12 residues. Germline V gene sequence: CDR1 SGHRS, CDR2 YFSETQ. Trimming removed 1 base at V and 12 bases at J, with 14 bases between.